Below, one T cell receptor beta chain is given with its context. This entry is derived from a study of blood T cell repertoires in COVID-19. About the study: Sample material is recorded as cDNA or gDNA derived from T cells, B-cell-depleted T cells, or PBMCs.

Per the study methods: Reference gene primer amplification in the assay estimated nucleated cell counts. Repertoires were generated with immunoSEQ multiplex PCR, while TCRdb's copy carries only in-frame clones and drops some. Clonal size and the V and J genes are those of that table, whereas D and trimming came from the DNA. The data contain fewer than 200,000 clones, around nine tenths of them seen just once; the ten biggest clones take up 2.5% to 3%. Trimming at V came to 0 bases and at J to 2 bases, leaving 1 base not matched to a gene. The V gene's germline CDR1 is SGHRS and CDR2 YFSETQ. The CDR3 is 16 residues long.

The sequencing sample was made of peripheral blood. The chain uses TRBV5-1 and TRBJ2-1, with 11 nucleotides matching TRBD2. The origin of this receptor is a man aged 40-50 years with active or convalescent COVID-19. CDR3 in amino acids: CASSLVAGGPYNEQFF. Written as DNA, the CDR3 is TGCGCCAGCAGCTTGGTAGCGGGGGGGCCCTACAATGAGCAGTTCTTC.